Sequencing of this T cell receptor beta chain was carried out in a study of vaccination and CD4 T cells after COVID-19. Study-level information: Convalescent patients gave post-COVID blood a median about 95 days post-diagnosis, range 35 to 161.

Treatment reported: roughly ten-day PBMC culture with coronavirus spike peptide pools or control peptides (ViraFEST assay). About this clonotype itself: Its antigen is not known.

The V and J ends lost 2 bases and 6 bases respectively, with 8 bases between them. Looked up from germline, CDR1 is SGHAT and CDR2 is FQNNGV. The CDR3 consists of 12 residues. The assay that was used to sequence DNA from cultured CD4+ T cells was the Oncomine TCR Beta short-read assay. MiXCR, applied by TCRdb to the PCR reads, yields one record per CDR3 protein. The data show 15,000 to 25,000 distinct CDR3 sequences, under 65% seen once. The chain links TRBV11-2 to TRBJ2-7; D is undetermined. The clonotype was recovered from a human donor who had recovered from COVID-19. What was sequenced was CD4+ T cells from blood, cultured in vitro. The CDR3 region has the DNA TGTGCCAGCAGCTTATTGAGTCGCGAGCAGTACTTC. This encodes CASSLLSREQYF.